Listed below are T cell receptor beta chains from one sample, sequenced in a study of cytomegalovirus exposure and HLA in healthy donors. TCRdb's table, derived via immunoSEQ multiplex PCR, lists solely in-frame clones and lacks some. This sample has fewer than 250,000 clones, with 87% found just once. Material for sequencing was PBMCs. These receptors were collected from a boy aged 2 to 10 in good health and CMV-seronegative. The CDR3 runs from the conserved cysteine through the conserved F or W. The order of the fields is V gene, J gene, D gene, clone size, CDR3 protein, CDR3 DNA. The D gene is left open where the match is weak. Clone size appears in some rows only: once, few, many, or a class for an expanded clone.

V gene: TRBV5-6
J gene: TRBJ2-7
D gene: TRBD1
clone size: few
CDR3 protein: CASSLAPTGRYEQYF
CDR3 DNA: TGTGCCAGCAGCTTGGCGCCGACAGGGCGGTACGAGCAGTACTTC

V gene: TRBV5-1
J gene: TRBJ1-2
D gene: .
clone size: .
CDR3 protein: CASSERTDANYGYTF
CDR3 DNA: TGCGCCAGCAGCGAACGGACAGACGCTAACTATGGCTACACCTTC

V gene: TRBV6-1
J gene: TRBJ1-2
D gene: TRBD1
clone size: .
CDR3 protein: CASSGDSSYGYTF
CDR3 DNA: TGTGCCAGCAGTGGGGACAGTTCCTATGGCTACACCTTC

V gene: TRBV5-6
J gene: TRBJ2-2
D gene: TRBD1
clone size: .
CDR3 protein: CASSFRDRDTGELFF
CDR3 DNA: TGTGCCAGCAGCTTCCGGGACAGAGACACCGGGGAGCTGTTTTTT

V gene: TRBV6-5
J gene: TRBJ1-1
D gene: TRBD1
clone size: .
CDR3 protein: CASRTGGMGNTEAFF
CDR3 DNA: TGTGCCAGCAGAACAGGGGGGATGGGGAACACTGAAGCTTTCTTT

V gene: TRBV29-1
J gene: TRBJ2-4
D gene: .
clone size: .
CDR3 protein: CSVEEQAGRQYF
CDR3 DNA: TGCAGCGTTGAAGAACAGGCAGGGCGCCAGTACTTC

V gene: TRBV9
J gene: TRBJ2-1
D gene: TRBD1
clone size: once
CDR3 protein: CASSVAGGPLNNEQFF
CDR3 DNA: TGTGCCAGCAGCGTGGCAGGGGGCCCACTCAACAATGAGCAGTTCTTC

V gene: TRBV5-1
J gene: TRBJ1-5
D gene: .
clone size: .
CDR3 protein: CASSRDKPQHF
CDR3 DNA: TGCGCCAGCAGCCGGGACAAGCCCCAGCATTTT

V gene: TRBV6-1
J gene: TRBJ1-3
D gene: .
clone size: few
CDR3 protein: CASSASRTYKTSGNTIYF
CDR3 DNA: TGTGCCAGCAGTGCATCCCGGACATACAAGACCTCTGGAAACACCATATATTTT

V gene: TRBV21-1
J gene: TRBJ2-7
D gene: .
clone size: .
CDR3 protein: CASSSRQGPEQYF
CDR3 DNA: TGTGCCAGCAGCAGCCGACAGGGCCCTGAGCAGTACTTC

V gene: TRBV7-9
J gene: TRBJ2-7
D gene: .
clone size: .
CDR3 protein: CASSFSRSHYEQYF
CDR3 DNA: TGTGCCAGCAGCTTTTCCAGATCCCACTACGAGCAGTACTTC

V gene: TRBV14
J gene: TRBJ2-7
D gene: .
clone size: .
CDR3 protein: CASSQAPAYEQYF
CDR3 DNA: TGTGCCAGCAGCCAAGCCCCCGCCTACGAGCAGTACTTC

V gene: TRBV7-8
J gene: TRBJ1-6
D gene: .
clone size: .
CDR3 protein: CASQPGGGSYNSPLHF
CDR3 DNA: TGTGCCAGTCAACCAGGTGGAGGATCCTATAATTCACCCCTCCACTTT

V gene: TRBV5-4
J gene: TRBJ2-3
D gene: TRBD2
clone size: .
CDR3 protein: CASSSSGRGAKGQYF
CDR3 DNA: TGTGCCAGCAGCTCTAGCGGGAGGGGGGCTAAGGGGCAGTATTTT

V gene: TRBV2
J gene: TRBJ1-4
D gene: TRBD1
clone size: few
CDR3 protein: CASTGVANEKLFF
CDR3 DNA: TGTGCCAGTACAGGGGTGGCTAATGAAAAACTGTTTTTT

V gene: TRBV2
J gene: TRBJ1-5
D gene: .
clone size: .
CDR3 protein: CASSENGQGNQPQHF
CDR3 DNA: TGTGCCAGCAGTGAGAACGGCCAGGGCAATCAGCCCCAGCATTTT

V gene: TRBV29-1
J gene: TRBJ1-2
D gene: .
clone size: .
CDR3 protein: CSVGGTYPNYGYTF
CDR3 DNA: TGCAGCGTTGGGGGGACATACCCTAACTATGGCTACACCTTC

V gene: TRBV9
J gene: TRBJ2-7
D gene: .
clone size: .
CDR3 protein: CASNQGPTYEQYF
CDR3 DNA: TGTGCCAGCAACCAGGGGCCAACCTACGAGCAGTACTTC